This entry lists 9 T cell receptor beta chains sequenced from one sample in a study of cytomegalovirus exposure and HLA in healthy donors. PCR primers comprised 60 Vbeta and 13 Jbeta primers. The table came from immunoSEQ multiplex PCR; TCRdb's copy has only in-frame clones and leaves some out. The sample shows 140,000 to 150,000 clones, about four fifths of them seen only once. Sequencing was performed on PBMCs. Receptors were obtained from a woman aged 18-29 years in good health and CMV-seropositive.

The chain uses TRBV7-2 and TRBJ2-2, with D perhaps TRBD2 (6 bases). V was clipped by 6 bases and J by 4 bases, with 12 bases between them. The CDR3 consists of 14 residues. Looked up from germline, CDR1 is SGHTA and CDR2 is FQGNSA. The CDR3 nucleotides read TGTGCCAGCAGGGGGGGACCCGCCACCGGGGAGCTGTTTTTT. Translated, it gives CASRGGPATGELFF. The variable domain in full, completed from reference TRBV7-2 and TRBJ2-2, reads GAGVSQSPSNKVTEKGKDVELRCDPISGHTALYWYRQSLGQGLEFLIYFQGNSAPDKSGLPSDRFSAERTGGSVSTLTIQRTQQEDSAVYLCASRGGPATGELFFGEGSRLTVL.

This clone has only a few counts. The chain recombines TRBV29-1 with TRBJ1-2, with 9 bases matching TRBD1. This CDR3 contains 12 residues. Germline lookup yields CDR1 SQVTM and CDR2 ANQGSEA. Trimming took 8 bases from V and 6 from J; bases not matched to a gene: 7. The CDR3 bases are TGCAGCATAAGGACAGGGGTGGATGGCTACACCTTC. It codes for CSIRTGVDGYTF.

The CDR3 loop is CASSSRTGSGTEAFF. In DNA, the CDR3 is TGTGCCAGCAGCTCTCGGACAGGGTCGGGGACTGAAGCTTTCTTT. The genes are TRBV7-9 and TRBJ1-1; TRBD1 aligns across 8 bases. V lost 4 bases to trimming and J lost 5 bases; unmatched junction nucleotides: 9. The germline V gene encodes CDR1 SEHNR and CDR2 FQNEAQ (reference sequence). This CDR3 spans 15 amino acids.

The V gene is TRBV2, the J gene TRBJ2-2; 10 bases match TRBD1. The germline V gene encodes CDR1 SNHLY and CDR2 FYNNEI. The CDR3 has 18 residues. The trim removed 2 bases at V and 4 bases at J, leaving 10 bases unmatched. The CDR3 nucleotides read TGTGCCAGCAGTGAACTTTCCGGGGGACAGGGGACCACCGGGGAGCTGTTTTTT. This gives the protein CASSELSGGQGTTGELFF. Supplemented by reference TRBV2 and TRBJ2-2, the full variable domain reads EPEVTQTPSHQVTQMGQEVILRCVPISNHLYFYWYRQILGQKVEFLVSFYNNEISEKSEIFDDQFSVERPDGSNFTLKIRSTKLEDSAMYFCASSELSGGQGTTGELFFGEGSRLTVL.

Comment on this clone: At one of its ends the junction is not consistent with the germline gene, which may arise from a read error. The same CDR3 also results from other DNA sequences found in this sample. The rearrangement joins TRBV5-1 to TRBJ2-1; 9 bases align to TRBD2. Germline V gene lookup returns CDR1 SGHRS and CDR2 YFSETQ. The CDR3 has 16 residues. CDR3 protein: CASSLTAGGFYNEQFF. DNA of the CDR3: TGTGCCAGCAGCTTAACAGCGGGAGGATTCTACAATGAGCAGTTCTTC. Full variable domain (missing parts from reference TRBV5-1 and TRBJ2-1): KAGVTQTPRYLIKTRGQQVTLSCSPISGHRSVSWYQQTPGQGLQFLFEYFSETQRNKGNFPGRFSGRQFSNSRSEMNVSTLELGDSALYLCASSLTAGGFYNEQFFGPGTRLTVL.

The rearrangement uses TRBV10-2 and TRBJ1-1; unclear D gene. CDR1 is WSHSY, CDR2 SAAADI, per germline. This CDR3 has 13 residues. The ends were cut back, 4 bases at V and 2 bases at J, with 8 bases in the middle. CDR3 protein: CASSAGKNTEAFF. The CDR3 DNA is TGCGCCAGCAGTGCTGGCAAAAACACTGAAGCTTTCTTT.

This clone was found a few times. This chain links TRBV5-1 with TRBJ2-7, with 13 bases identical to TRBD2. The CDR3 length is 16 residues. Germline CDR1 reads SGHRS; CDR2 reads YFSETQ. The V gene end was trimmed by 4 bases and the J gene end by 1 base; junction bases not matched to a gene: 5. The CDR3 loop is CASSNGLAGVSYEQYF. In nucleotides, the CDR3 is TGCGCCAGCAGCAACGGACTAGCGGGGGTTTCCTACGAGCAGTACTTC. The full variable domain, completed using reference TRBV5-1 and TRBJ2-7, is KAGVTQTPRYLIKTRGQQVTLSCSPISGHRSVSWYQQTPGQGLQFLFEYFSETQRNKGNFPGRFSGRQFSNSRSEMNVSTLELGDSALYLCASSNGLAGVSYEQYFGPGTRLTVT.

V gene TRBV28 combines with J gene TRBJ2-1; 10 bases fit TRBD2. V shed 6 bases, J shed 3 bases, and the junction held 14 bases outside the gene matches. The CDR3 loop spans 18 amino acids. From germline, CDR1 is MDHEN and CDR2 SYDVKM. The CDR3 protein is CASSSIAGGSNNYNEQFF. For the CDR3, the DNA is TGTGCCAGCAGCTCAATAGCGGGGGGCTCAAATAACTACAATGAGCAGTTCTTC.

The count of this clone is one. This chain links TRBV19 with TRBJ1-2; D unresolved. Germline assignment: CDR1 LNHDA and CDR2 SQIVND (reference sequence). V dropped 3 bases and J dropped 2 bases, with 16 bases sitting between them. The CDR3 is made up of 16 amino acids. DNA for the CDR3: TGTGCCAGTAGTATTAGGTCTGGCGGCGGAAACTATGGCTACACCTTC. Amino acids: CASSIRSGGGNYGYTF.